This TCR beta chain was sequenced in a study of memory CD4+ T cells and cytomegalovirus serostatus. The CDR3 has 12 amino acids. Germline CDR1 MNHEY, CDR2 SVGAGI. The V gene lost 6 bases and the J gene lost 1 base, with 7 bases spanning the gap. The method was immunoSEQ multiplex PCR; TCRdb's version includes in-frame clones alone and lacks a portion of them. The sample holds fewer than 35,000 clones, about four fifths seen once. The sort gate was single viable CD3+CD4+CD8-CD45RO+ cells for memory CD4+ T cells. Regarding this clone: Its specificity is not known.

Findings of the study overall: Repertoires predicted CMV serostatus with median bootstrapped AUC of approximately 0.94.

The receptor comes from an adult in good health and CMV-seronegative. Material for sequencing was memory CD4+ T cells from blood. The chain is built from TRBV6-5 and TRBJ2-7; D is possibly TRBD1 (5 bases). This CDR3 is CASSSGSYEQYF. The CDR3 bases are TGTGCCAGCAGCTCAGGGTCCTACGAGCAGTACTTC.